The sequence of this TCR beta chain was determined in a study of shared clonotypes between healthy human individuals. About this clone itself: As yet, its antigen is unknown.

Libraries were prepared by immunoSEQ multiplex PCR; TCRdb keeps only in-frame clonotypes and omits some of them. The table has over 100,000 clones, 68% seen once. Study-wide results and limits: Rarefaction showed that sequencing of sorted subsets was incomplete (despite large depth).

The CDR3 runs to 13 residues. The ends lost 8 bases at V and 3 bases at J; junction bases unmatched: 7. The V gene's germline CDR1 is MNHEY and CDR2 SVGAGI. This clonotype was obtained from a woman in her 30s in good health. The source material was memory CD8+ T cells sorted from blood. The sample's subset: CD45RO+ cells pooled with CCR7-negative TemRA cells. The chain links TRBV6-5 to TRBJ2-7; the match to TRBD2 covers 7 bases. CDR3 protein: CASSSGRGYEQYF. As DNA, the CDR3 is TGTGCCAGCTCTTCGGGGAGGGGCTACGAGCAGTACTTC.